Listed below are T cell receptor beta chains from one sample, sequenced in a study of blood T cell repertoires in COVID-19. Assay used: immunoSEQ multiplex PCR; TCRdb lists only in-frame clones, some missing. The sample has roughly 190,000 clones, 75% to 80% seen once. The specimen was peripheral blood. These receptor sequences come from a woman aged 45-65 years with active or convalescent COVID-19. Both conserved end residues are part of each CDR3.

>14|TRBV2|TRBJ1-2
CASSRDRGLYGYTF
>15|TRBV7-2|TRBJ2-1
CASSFGGAGFDEQFF
>15|TRBV19|TRBJ1-2
CASSDRRGDSYGYTF
>14|TRBV6-5|TRBJ1-2
CASTTGGANYGYTF
>13|TRBV2|TRBJ1-1
CASSVNSGAEAFF
>13|TRBV7-3|TRBJ2-7
CASSPGRDNEQYF
>13|TRBV6-5|TRBJ1-5
CASRPDSYQPQHF
>14|TRBV28|TRBJ1-2
CASSDRAANYGYTF
>14|TRBV5-6|TRBJ2-7
CASSPDRGQGEQYF
>17|TRBV25-1|TRBJ2-1
CASSEVPGSRAYNEQFF
>16|TRBV4-2|TRBJ2-3
CASSPSGTSPRDTQYF
>14|TRBV5-5|TRBJ2-2
CASSLAANTGELFF
>14|TRBV28|TRBJ1-2
CASSLTEDSYGYTF
>14|TRBV10-3|TRBJ1-1
CAIRGGGLNTEAFF
>17|TRBV19|TRBJ2-4
CASSVGLAGVGKNIQYF
>18|TRBV4-3|TRBJ2-1
CASSQGGLAGGGGNEQFF
>17|TRBV19|TRBJ1-6
CASSIDRIGTVNSPLHF
>17|TRBV24-1|TRBJ2-3
CATSDPIPGQGADTQYF